The 10 T cell receptor beta chains in this list originate from one sample, sequenced in a study of cytomegalovirus exposure and HLA in healthy donors. PCR employed 60 Vbeta and 13 Jbeta primers. Some clones are missing from TCRdb's copy, which holds only in-frame ones; the method was immunoSEQ multiplex PCR. Of under 200,000 clones listed, 60% to 85% are singletons. Sequencing was carried out using PBMCs. Receptors originate from a woman aged 40 to 50 in good health and CMV-seropositive.

This clone was seen once. The chain combines TRBV21-1 with TRBJ2-3; the DNA was not used to check the table's D call, TRBD2. TRBV21-1 is described as a pseudogene. This CDR3 is built from 16 residues. CDR3 sequence: CASSEKTSGGKDTQYF. CDR3 DNA sequence: TGTGCCAGCAGCGAAAAGACTAGCGGGGGTAAGGACACGCAGTATTTT.

The CDR3 bases are TGTGCCAGTAGTTTCCTGACAGGGATGAACTATGGCTACACCTTC. Its protein is CASSFLTGMNYGYTF. The rearrangement joins TRBV19 to TRBJ1-2; 7 bases align to TRBD1. The V and J ends lost 5 bases and 2 bases, in that order; junction bases with no gene match: 8. CDR1 and CDR2 (germline): LNHDA, SQIVND (reference sequence). This CDR3 is built from 15 residues.

V and J are TRBV5-1 and TRBJ2-2; TRBD2 matches at 12 bases. CDR3 size: 16 residues. The V gene end was trimmed by 1 base and the J gene end by 3 bases; junction bases not matched to a gene: 1. Germline CDR1 is SGHRS and CDR2 is YFSETQ. The CDR3 nucleotides are TGCGCCAGCAGCTTGAGGACTAGCGGGGACACCGGGGAGCTGTTTTTT. It encodes CASSLRTSGDTGELFF.

The chain combines TRBV28 with TRBJ2-1; a weak D match, TRBD2 (5 bases). This CDR3 has 16 amino acids. V dropped 5 bases and J dropped 11 bases, with 25 bases sitting between them. Germline CDR1 and CDR2: MDHEN and SYDVKM. CDR3 coding DNA: TGTGCCAGCAGTCCCTCGCGGGCTGGCCAACGAACTAAGCAGTTCTTC. This encodes CASSPSRAGQRTKQFF.

V gene TRBV29-1 combines with J gene TRBJ2-5; 13 nucleotides line up with TRBD2. The CDR3 is made up of 19 amino acids. Looked up from germline, CDR1 is SQVTM and CDR2 is ANQGSEA. Unmatched junction bases numbered 20, after V lost 8 bases and J lost 2 bases. The CDR3 DNA follows: TGCAGCTACCGTGCGCGACTAGCGGGGGGCCCTTCAAGTCAAGAGACCCAGTACTTC. This gives the protein CSYRARLAGGPSSQETQYF.

The chain recombines TRBV28 with TRBJ2-5; 9 bases map to TRBD1. With V trimmed by 10 bases and J by 4 bases, 10 bases remained unmatched. Germline loops: CDR1 MDHEN, CDR2 SYDVKM. CDR3 length equals 14 residues. CDR3 nucleotide sequence: TGTGCCATTACAAAGACAGGGGGGTTAGAGACCCAGTACTTC. This sequence encodes CAITKTGGLETQYF.

The CDR3 DNA reads TGTGCCAGCAGCTTTCAGGGCGCCGACTCCTACGAGCAGTACTTC. It is translated as CASSFQGADSYEQYF. The rearrangement uses TRBV9 and TRBJ2-7, with D perhaps matching TRBD1 (5 bases). Germline CDR1 is SGDLS and CDR2 is YYNGEE. The CDR3 has 15 residues. Trimming took 4 bases from V and 0 from J, leaving 14 bases between them.

The chain couples TRBV6-1 to TRBJ1-4; D perhaps matches TRBD1 (5 bases). Germline CDR1 reads MNHNS; CDR2 reads SASEGT. The CDR3 has 13 amino acids. V lost 8 bases, J lost 7 bases, and 14 bases lay in between. In DNA, the CDR3 is TGTGCCAGCCAGCGGGACGAGGTTGAAAAACTGTTTTTT. Encoded protein: CASQRDEVEKLFF.

This clone was seen a few times. V gene TRBV29-1 combines with J gene TRBJ1-1; 7 bases match TRBD1. The CDR3 loop spans 12 amino acids. J gave up 5 bases and V 7 bases, and 7 bases lay outside the gene matches. Germline V gene sequence: CDR1 SQVTM, CDR2 ANQGSEA. The DNA for the CDR3 is TGCAGCGGACGACAGGGAGAAACTGAAGCTTTCTTT. Translating gives CSGRQGETEAFF.

The V gene is TRBV10-3, the J gene TRBJ1-1; no firm D call. V was clipped by 6 bases and J by 5 bases, with 13 bases between them. Germline V lookup: CDR1 ENHRY, CDR2 SYGVKD. The CDR3 extends over 13 amino acids. CDR3 DNA sequence: TGTGCCATCAGGCAAGGAGGGTCGACTGAAGCTTTCTTT. Residues: CAIRQGGSTEAFF.